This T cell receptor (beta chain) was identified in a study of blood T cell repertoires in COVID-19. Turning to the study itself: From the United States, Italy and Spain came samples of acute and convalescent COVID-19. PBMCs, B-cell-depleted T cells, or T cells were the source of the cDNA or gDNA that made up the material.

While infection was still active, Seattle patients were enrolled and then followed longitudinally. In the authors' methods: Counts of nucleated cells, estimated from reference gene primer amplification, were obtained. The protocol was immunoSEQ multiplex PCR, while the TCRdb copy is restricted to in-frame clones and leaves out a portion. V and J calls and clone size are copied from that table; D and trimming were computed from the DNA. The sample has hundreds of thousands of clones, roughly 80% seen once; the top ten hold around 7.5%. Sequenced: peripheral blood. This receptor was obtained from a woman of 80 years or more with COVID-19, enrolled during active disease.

The CDR3 loop reads CASSLLGELFF. CDR3 nucleotide sequence: TGTGCCAGCAGCCTCCTTGGGGAGCTGTTTTTT. The J gene is TRBJ2-2, the V gene TRBV3-1 (or the pseudogene TRBV3-2); D call uncertain. CDR1 and CDR2 from the germline V gene are LGHDT and YNNKEL (reference sequence). V was shortened by 4 bases and J by 8 bases, with 5 bases between the two germline ends. The CDR3 totals 11 residues.